These 23 T cell receptor beta chains were all obtained from the same sample, sequenced in a study of blood T cell repertoires in COVID-19. Libraries were prepared by immunoSEQ multiplex PCR; TCRdb keeps only in-frame clonotypes and omits some of them. The sample shows more than 200,000 clones, approximately 80% of them seen only once. Sequenced input: peripheral blood. These receptors originate from a woman older than 75 with COVID-19, enrolled during active disease.

The chain joins TRBV29-1 to TRBJ2-7, with 8 bases identical to TRBD2. CDR1 SQVTM and CDR2 ANQGSEA come from the germline V gene. The CDR3 runs to 12 residues. The V segment lost 5 bases and the J segment 6 bases; nucleotides outside the gene matches: 6. CDR3 residues: CSVSRAGGEQYV. As DNA, the CDR3 is TGCAGCGTTTCGAGGGCGGGGGGCGAGCAGTACGTC.

The chain combines TRBV7-2 with TRBJ2-7; TRBD2 agrees at 12 bases. The CDR3 extends over 17 amino acids. V lost 3 bases, J lost 0 bases, and 6 bases stayed unmatched. The germline gives CDR1 SGHTA, CDR2 FQGNSA. The CDR3 nucleotides are TGTGCCAGCAGCTTGAGACTAGCGGGGGAGAGCTCCTACGAGCAGTACTTC. Translation: CASSLRLAGESSYEQYF.

V and J are TRBV3-1 (or the pseudogene TRBV3-2) and TRBJ2-3; 9 bases fit TRBD2. The germline V gene has CDR1 LGHDT and CDR2 YNNKEL (reference sequence). The CDR3 extends over 15 amino acids. V dropped 1 base and J dropped 4; count of bases not matched to a gene: 3. CDR3 amino acids: CASSQASGESDTQYF. The CDR3 nucleotides are TGTGCCAGCAGCCAAGCTAGCGGGGAGTCAGATACGCAGTATTTT.

The chain is built from TRBV7-2 and TRBJ2-3; 8 bases match TRBD1. V lost 0 bases and J lost 1; bases outside the gene matches: 0. This CDR3 has 15 amino acids. Germline CDR1 SGHTA, CDR2 FQGNSA. CDR3 nucleotide sequence: TGTGCCAGCAGCTTAGCGACAGGGGGCACAGATACGCAGTATTTT. Amino acid sequence: CASSLATGGTDTQYF.

The CDR3 is CASSSPYRGGETQYF. The CDR3 DNA reads as TGTGCCAGCAGCTCACCCTACAGGGGAGGAGAGACCCAGTACTTC. This chain links TRBV11-2 with TRBJ2-5; tentative D call: TRBD1 (7 bases). The V gene lost 4 bases and the J gene lost 4 bases, with 16 bases spanning the gap. CDR1 is SGHAT and CDR2 is FQNNGV in the germline V gene. The CDR3 covers 15 residues.

The CDR3 DNA reads as TGTGCCAGCAGCCAAGTCCTGTCAGGGCGGACTGAAGCTTTCTTT. Protein product: CASSQVLSGRTEAFF. The chain recombines TRBV3-1 (or the pseudogene TRBV3-2) with TRBJ1-1; a possible D gene is TRBD1 (5 bases). V dropped 1 base and J dropped 5 bases, with 14 bases sitting between them. This CDR3 comprises 15 residues. The V gene's germline CDR1 is LGHDT and CDR2 YNNKEL (reference sequence).

The count of this clone is one. The chain links TRBV30 to TRBJ1-2; D gene unclear. Trimming pared 1 base from V and 4 bases from J, leaving 10 bases between. Germline-derived CDR1 and CDR2 are GTSNPN and SVGIG (reference sequence). This CDR3 spans 13 amino acids. The CDR3 region is CAWSARVLYGYTF. In nucleotides, the CDR3 is TGTGCCTGGAGTGCCCGTGTTCTCTATGGCTACACCTTC.

The CDR3 nucleotides read TGCGCCAGCAGCTTGGGAAGCGGGGGGGCCCTCAATGAGCAGTTCTTC. Its protein is CASSLGSGGALNEQFF. The chain is built from TRBV5-1 and TRBJ2-1; 10 positions agree with TRBD2. Trimming took 0 bases from V and 6 from J; bases not matched to a gene: 6. CDR1 is SGHRS and CDR2 is YFSETQ in the germline V gene. The CDR3 contains 16 residues.

The V call is TRBV28, the J call TRBJ2-1, with 7 bases lining up with TRBD1. The J segment lost 9 bases and the V segment lost 2 bases, leaving 13 bases of the junction unmatched. This CDR3 contains 16 residues. The germline CDR1 and CDR2 sequences are MDHEN and SYDVKM. The CDR3 DNA follows: TGTGCCAGCAGTTTAAAAGGGGGACAGTACCGGGGTGAGCAGTTCTTC. This translates into CASSLKGGQYRGEQFF.

The CDR3 DNA reads as TGTGCCAGTAGTATAGCTTCAACCGCAGGTTTTCTTTCACCCCTCCACTTT. It is translated as CASSIASTAGFLSPLHF. The chain combines TRBV19 with TRBJ1-6; D ambiguous. CDR3 length equals 17 residues. Germline CDR1 LNHDA, CDR2 SQIVND (reference sequence). V was pared by 1 base and J by 9 bases, with 19 bases between. Filled out from reference TRBV19 and TRBJ1-6, the complete variable domain reads DGGITQSPKYLFRKEGQNVTLSCEQNLNHDAMYWYRQDPGQGLRLIYYSQIVNDFQKGDIAEGYSVSREKKESFPLTVTSAQKNPTAFYLCASSIASTAGFLSPLHFGNGTRLTVT.

The V call is TRBV4-1, the J call TRBJ1-6; perhaps TRBD1 as D (5 bases). V was clipped by 1 base and J by 6 bases, with 16 bases between them. The CDR3 is 17 amino acids. Per the germline V gene, CDR1 is MGHRA and CDR2 is YSYEKL. CDR3 protein: CASSQGVDTSLNSPLHF. CDR3 nucleotides: TGCGCCAGCAGCCAAGGAGTGGACACATCACTTAATTCACCCCTCCACTTT.

This clone is a singleton in its sample. This chain uses TRBV6-5 with TRBJ1-5, with D possibly matching TRBD1 (6 bases). The germline V and J ends were trimmed by 7 bases and 12 bases, with 25 bases remaining between them. Germline V gene sequence: CDR1 MNHEY, CDR2 SVGAGI. This CDR3 is built from 15 residues. The CDR3 is CASTDGTGPKMVQHF. CDR3 nucleotide sequence: TGTGCCAGCACCGATGGTACAGGGCCCAAAATGGTCCAGCATTTT.

The chain links TRBV28 to TRBJ1-2; 7 positions match TRBD1. Germline V CDR1 and CDR2: MDHEN, SYDVKM. V trimming: 5 bases; J trimming: 4 bases; junction bases outside the gene matches: 7. This CDR3 has 14 amino acids. CDR3 sequence: CASSPGQRLYGYTF. CDR3 nucleotides: TGTGCCAGCAGTCCGGGACAGCGCCTCTATGGCTACACCTTC.

This chain uses TRBV4-3 with TRBJ1-5; D might be TRBD1 (5 bases). CDR3 length equals 16 residues. Germline CDR1 LGHNA, CDR2 YSLEER. Between the trimmed V and J ends, which lost 1 base and 1 base, there was a span of 11 bases. CDR3 nucleotides: TGCGCCAGCAGCCAAGGAGCAGGGTCGAGCAATCAGCCCCAGCATTTT. It is translated as CASSQGAGSSNQPQHF.

The chain has TRBV6-6 and TRBJ2-1; 9 positions agree with TRBD2. Trimming removed 5 bases from V and 3 bases from J; junction bases left unmatched: 14. The CDR3 spans 18 residues. Germline V gives CDR1 MNHNY, CDR2 SVGAGI (reference sequence). CDR3 region: CASSQGLARSRHYNEQFF. In DNA, the CDR3 is TGTGCCAGCAGTCAGGGACTAGCAAGGTCGAGGCACTACAATGAGCAGTTCTTC.

V and J are TRBV3-1 (or the pseudogene TRBV3-2) and TRBJ1-2; TRBD1 might be the D (6 bases). Trimming took 0 bases from V and 2 from J, leaving 13 bases between them. Germline V gene data show CDR1 as LGHDT and CDR2 as YNNKEL (reference sequence). The CDR3 loop spans 16 amino acids. The CDR3 here is CASSQDTAGENYGYTF. CDR3 DNA: TGTGCCAGCAGCCAAGATACGGCAGGGGAAAACTATGGCTACACCTTC.

The gene calls are TRBV9 and TRBJ1-5; D is perhaps TRBD1 (5 bases). V dropped 0 bases and J dropped 0 bases, with 7 bases sitting between them. Germline CDR1 SGDLS, CDR2 YYNGEE. This CDR3 is 15 amino acids long. CDR3 protein: CASSVEGDSNQPQHF. In DNA form, the CDR3 reads TGTGCCAGCAGCGTAGAAGGGGATAGCAATCAGCCCCAGCATTTT.

The rearrangement links TRBV7-9 to TRBJ2-5, with 8 bases fitting TRBD2. V lost 6 bases to trimming and J lost 5 bases; unmatched junction nucleotides: 14. This CDR3 region has 16 residues. Germline lookup yields CDR1 SEHNR and CDR2 FQNEAQ (reference sequence). CDR3 amino acids: CASSRPGGGGAETQYF. The DNA of the CDR3 is TGTGCCAGCAGTCGCCCCGGGGGGGGAGGAGCGGAGACCCAGTACTTC.

This clone was detected only a few times. The chain joins TRBV5-6 to TRBJ2-7, with 8 bases identical to TRBD2. V lost 4 bases to trimming and J lost 6 bases; unmatched junction nucleotides: 15. There are 16 residues in the CDR3. Germline V gives CDR1 SGHDT, CDR2 YYEEEE. The CDR3 loop is CASSPERGLFLREQYF. CDR3 in DNA: TGTGCCAGCAGCCCCGAGCGGGGGCTCTTCCTCCGCGAGCAGTACTTC. Together with reference TRBV5-6 and TRBJ2-7, the CDR3 gives the full variable domain: DAGVTQSPTHLIKTRGQQVTLRCSPKSGHDTVSWYQQALGQGPQFIFQYYEEEERQRGNFPDRFSGHQFPNYSSELNVNALLLGDSALYLCASSPERGLFLREQYFGPGTRLTVT.

The chain employs TRBV6-5 and TRBJ1-3; possible D gene TRBD1, 5 bases. This CDR3 has 15 residues. Germline V gene sequence: CDR1 MNHEY, CDR2 SVGAGI. Deletions cut 5 bases from V and 2 bases from J, with 13 bases between. The CDR3 protein is CASSTTGGAGNTIYF. The DNA for the CDR3 is TGTGCCAGCAGTACTACTGGGGGGGCTGGAAACACCATATATTTT.

V gene TRBV29-1 combines with J gene TRBJ1-1; a weak D match, TRBD1 (6 bases). Germline CDR1 reads SQVTM; CDR2 reads ANQGSEA. V shed 6 bases and J shed 2 bases, with 10 bases lying between them. The CDR3 runs 12 residues. CDR3 amino acids: CSVAQGNTEAFF. The CDR3, as DNA: TGCAGCGTGGCACAGGGTAACACTGAAGCTTTCTTT.

The sample holds a few counts of this clone. The chain couples TRBV18 to TRBJ1-2; D not certain. From germline, CDR1 is KGHSH and CDR2 LQKENI. Trimming left V 1 base short and J 7 bases short, with 16 bases between. This CDR3 has 15 amino acids. The CDR3 here is CASSPQPVSEVGYTF. The CDR3 bases are TGTGCCAGCTCACCACAGCCAGTTTCAGAGGTTGGCTACACCTTC.

The chain uses TRBV7-9 and TRBJ1-2; D unclear. V lost 5 bases to trimming and J lost 5 bases, with 21 bases between them. The CDR3 is 16 amino acids. Germline CDR1 and CDR2: SEHNR and FQNEAQ (reference sequence). CDR3 amino acids: CASSRREANLRYGYTF. The CDR3, as DNA: TGTGCCAGCAGCCGACGGGAGGCCAATCTCCGATATGGCTACACCTTC.